The source of this T cell receptor beta chain is a study of T cell changes during pregnancy in multiple sclerosis. Sequencing used immunoSEQ multiplex PCR; TCRdb keeps in-frame clones, though not all of them. This table has approximately 50,000 clones, around 93% appearing once. CDR1 is LNHNV, CDR2 YYDKDF, per germline (reference sequence). CDR3 length equals 14 residues. Trimming at V came to 3 bases and at J to 7 bases, leaving 4 bases not matched to a gene. The sequenced sample was CD8+ T cells from peripheral blood mononuclear cells, obtained after pregnancy. This rearrangement joins TRBV15 to TRBJ2-2; 8 bases align to TRBD1. This TCR came from a female donor with multiple sclerosis, enrolled in a pregnancy study. This CDR3 is CATSRDRVNGELFF. CDR3 coding DNA: TGTGCCACCAGCAGGGACAGGGTAAACGGGGAGCTGTTTTTT.